This T cell receptor beta chain was captured in a study of human T cells and chemical hapten exposure. Specified time point: patch test 3, about 24 weeks after DPC sensitization. Treatment in this sample: therapeutic diphenylcyclopropenone sensitization with weekly scalp DPC. One entry per CDR3 protein results from TCRdb running MiXCR on the RACE reads. The sample shows 130,000 or so distinct CDR3 sequences, 10% to 12% of them seen only once. CDR3 length: 14 residues. The V end was cut by 1 base, the J end by 3 bases, with 10 bases between. Germline loops: CDR1 SGHNT, CDR2 YYREEE (reference sequence).

This clonotype was sampled from a woman aged 45-65 years with alopecia areata. Some clones in this sample may be carry-over from other donors' samples. The J gene is TRBJ1-1, the V gene TRBV5-4, with D hard to call. The material was whole blood, obtained in connection with sensitization to the hapten diphenylcyclopropenone (DPC). In DNA, the CDR3 is TGTGCCAGCAGCTTGAATAGCGGGGACACTGAAGCTTTCTTT. This gives the protein CASSLNSGDTEAFF.